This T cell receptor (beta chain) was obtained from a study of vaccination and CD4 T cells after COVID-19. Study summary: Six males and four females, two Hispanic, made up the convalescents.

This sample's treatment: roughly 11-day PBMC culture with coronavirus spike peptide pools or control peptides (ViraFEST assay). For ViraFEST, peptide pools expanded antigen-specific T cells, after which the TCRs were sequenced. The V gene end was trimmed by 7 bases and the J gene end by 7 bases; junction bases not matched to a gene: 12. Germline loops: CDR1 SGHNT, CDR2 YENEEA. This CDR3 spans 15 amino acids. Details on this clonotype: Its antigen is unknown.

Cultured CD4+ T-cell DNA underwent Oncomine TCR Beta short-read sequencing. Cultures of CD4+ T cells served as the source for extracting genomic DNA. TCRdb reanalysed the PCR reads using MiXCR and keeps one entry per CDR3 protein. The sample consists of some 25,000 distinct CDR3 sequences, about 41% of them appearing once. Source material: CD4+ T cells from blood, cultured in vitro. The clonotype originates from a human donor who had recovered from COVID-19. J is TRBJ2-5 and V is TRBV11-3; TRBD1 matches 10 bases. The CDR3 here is CASTAGTGDSGTQYF. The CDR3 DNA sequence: TGTGCCAGCACGGCCGGGACAGGGGATTCGGGGACCCAGTACTTC. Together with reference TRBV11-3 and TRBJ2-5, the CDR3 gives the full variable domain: EAGVVQSPRYKIIEKKQPVAFWCNPISGHNTLYWYLQNLGQGPELLIRYENEEAVDDSQLPKDRFSAERLKGVDSTLKIQPAELGDSAVYLCASTAGTGDSGTQYFGPGTRLLVL.